This TCR beta chain was found in a study of CD8 T cells in Susac syndrome. The CDR3 spans 13 residues. The germline gives CDR1 GTSNPN, CDR2 SVGIG (reference sequence). The V end was cut by 2 bases, the J end by 7 bases, with 14 bases between. RNA amounts of about 0.45 to 1 ug underwent reverse transcription with random hexamers. TCRdb independently ran MiXCR on the immunoSEQ multiplex PCR reads; one entry per CDR3 protein. The data contain 150,000 or so distinct CDR3 sequences, 85% to 95% of them singletons. Sequenced: CD4+ T cells from PBMCs. This TCR came from a human donor with Susac syndrome. The chain recombines TRBV30 with TRBJ1-1, with TRBD1 as a possible D gene (5 bases). The CDR3, as DNA: TGTGCCTGGAGTTTCACGTCCGGGGGTGAAGCTTTCTTT. It specifies CAWSFTSGGEAFF.